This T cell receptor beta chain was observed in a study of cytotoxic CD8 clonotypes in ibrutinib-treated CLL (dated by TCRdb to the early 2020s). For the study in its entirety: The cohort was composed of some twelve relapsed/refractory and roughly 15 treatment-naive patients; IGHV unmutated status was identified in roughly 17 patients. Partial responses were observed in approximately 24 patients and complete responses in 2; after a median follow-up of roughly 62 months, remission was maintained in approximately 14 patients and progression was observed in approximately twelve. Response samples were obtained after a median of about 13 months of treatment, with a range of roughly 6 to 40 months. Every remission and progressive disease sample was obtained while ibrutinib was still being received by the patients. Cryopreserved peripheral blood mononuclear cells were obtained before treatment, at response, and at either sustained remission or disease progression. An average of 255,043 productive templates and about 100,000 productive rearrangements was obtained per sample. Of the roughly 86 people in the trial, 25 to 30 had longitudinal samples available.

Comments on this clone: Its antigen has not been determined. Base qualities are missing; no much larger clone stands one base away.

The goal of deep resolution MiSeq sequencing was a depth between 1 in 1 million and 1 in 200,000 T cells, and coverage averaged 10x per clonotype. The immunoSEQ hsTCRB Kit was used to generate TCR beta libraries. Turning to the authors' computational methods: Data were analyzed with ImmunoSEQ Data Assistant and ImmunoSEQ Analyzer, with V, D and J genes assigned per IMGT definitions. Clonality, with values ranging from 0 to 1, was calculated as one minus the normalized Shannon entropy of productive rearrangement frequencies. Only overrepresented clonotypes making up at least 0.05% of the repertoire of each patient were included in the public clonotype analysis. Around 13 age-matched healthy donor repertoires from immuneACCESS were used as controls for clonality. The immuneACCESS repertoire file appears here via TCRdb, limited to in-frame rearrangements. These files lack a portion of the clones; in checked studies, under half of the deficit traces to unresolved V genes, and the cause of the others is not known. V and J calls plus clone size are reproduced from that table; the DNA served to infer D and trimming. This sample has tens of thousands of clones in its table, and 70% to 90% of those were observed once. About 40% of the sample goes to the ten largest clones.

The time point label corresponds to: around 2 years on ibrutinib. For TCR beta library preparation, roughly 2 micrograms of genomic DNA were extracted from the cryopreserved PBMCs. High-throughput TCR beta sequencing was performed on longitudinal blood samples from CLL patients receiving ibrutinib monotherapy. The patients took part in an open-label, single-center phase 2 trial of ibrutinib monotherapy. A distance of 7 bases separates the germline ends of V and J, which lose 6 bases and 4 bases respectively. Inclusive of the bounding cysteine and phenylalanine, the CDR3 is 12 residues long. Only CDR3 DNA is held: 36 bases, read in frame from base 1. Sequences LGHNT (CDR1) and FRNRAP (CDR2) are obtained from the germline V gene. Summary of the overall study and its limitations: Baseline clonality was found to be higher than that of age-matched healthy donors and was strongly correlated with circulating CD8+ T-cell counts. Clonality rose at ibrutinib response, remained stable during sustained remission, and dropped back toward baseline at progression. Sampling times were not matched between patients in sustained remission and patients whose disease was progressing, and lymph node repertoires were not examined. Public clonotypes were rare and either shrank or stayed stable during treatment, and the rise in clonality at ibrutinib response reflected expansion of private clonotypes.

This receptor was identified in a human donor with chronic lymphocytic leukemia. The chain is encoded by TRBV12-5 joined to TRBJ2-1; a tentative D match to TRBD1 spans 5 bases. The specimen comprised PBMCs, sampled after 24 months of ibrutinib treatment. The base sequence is TGTGCTAGTGGGTCAGGGTACAATGAGCAGTTCTTC. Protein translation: CASGSGYNEQFF. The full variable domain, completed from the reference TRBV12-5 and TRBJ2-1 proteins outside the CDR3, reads DARVTQTPRHKVTEMGQEVTMRCQPILGHNTVFWYRQTMMQGLELLAYFRNRAPLDDSGMPKDRFSAEMPDATLATLKIQPSEPRDSAVYFCASGSGYNEQFFGPGTRLTVL.